A selection of T cell receptor beta chains follows, all from one sample in a study of CD8+CD57+ T cells in acquired aplastic anemia. Via MiXCR, TCRdb re-called the reads, giving one row per CDR3 protein. The repertoire holds some 150,000 distinct CDR3 sequences, with around 50% as singletons. What was sequenced was sorted CD4+, CD8+, or CD8+CD57+ T cells (not recorded which) from PBMCs. These receptors were taken from a human donor with aplastic anemia. CDR3s include the opening cysteine and the closing phenylalanine or tryptophan. D genes are given only for firm matches. Rows may omit the clone size; those that give it use once, few, many or a size class.

J gene	clone size	D gene	V gene	CDR3 DNA	CDR3 protein
TRBJ2-5	.	.	TRBV19	TGTGCCAGTAGTTCCTCGTCCCGAGAGACCCAGTACTTC	CASSSSSRETQYF
TRBJ1-4	many	.	TRBV5-6	TGTGCCAGCAGCTTGATTTTACAGGCCCACGAACTGTTTTTT	CASSLILQAHELFF
TRBJ1-1	.	.	TRBV5-1	TGCGCCAGCAGACCTATAACGGGGAACACTGAAGCTTTCTTT	CASRPITGNTEAFF
TRBJ2-1	.	.	TRBV11-2	TGTGCCAGCAGGTTACTAGCCGGTAGCGATGAGCAGTTCTTC	CASRLLAGSDEQFF
TRBJ1-1	.	.	TRBV9	TGTGCCAGCAGCGTAGAGAGACAGACGAACACTGAAGCTTTCTTT	CASSVERQTNTEAFF
TRBJ1-3	few	.	TRBV2	TGTGCCAGTAGTCCGACCCACTCTGGAAACACCATATATTTT	CASSPTHSGNTIYF
TRBJ2-4	many	.	TRBV2	TGTGCCAGCAGTGGTTATCTTGTCAAAAACATTCAGTACTTC	CASSGYLVKNIQYF
TRBJ2-7	.	TRBD1	TRBV20-1	TGCAGTGCCGACCCCGGGACAGGGGGCTACGAGCAGTACTTC	CSADPGTGGYEQYF
TRBJ1-1	.	.	TRBV3-1	TGTGCCAGCAGCCGAAGGGGCGGGGGCACTGAAGCTTTCTTT	CASSRRGGGTEAFF
TRBJ2-3	.	.	TRBV10-3	TGTGCCATCAGTGACGGGGCCTCCACAGATACGCAGTATTTT	CAISDGASTDTQYF
TRBJ1-5	once	.	TRBV19	TGTGCCAGTAGTATAGGGCAGGGGCGCAATCAGCCCCAGCATTTT	CASSIGQGRNQPQHF
TRBJ1-2	few	TRBD1	TRBV10-3	TGTGCCATCAGTGAGCGGACAGGGGATTCTGGCTACACCTTC	CAISERTGDSGYTF
TRBJ2-7	many	TRBD2	TRBV15	TGTGCCACCAGCAGACAAGGACTAGCGAGCGAGCAGTACTTC	CATSRQGLASEQYF
TRBJ1-6	.	.	TRBV2	TGTGCCAGCAGTTCACTAAATAATTCACCCCTCCACTTT	CASSSLNNSPLHF
TRBJ1-6	.	.	TRBV2	TGTGCCAACAGTCCCACAGGGTTGCCTAATTCACCCCTCCACTTC	CANSPTGLPNSPLHF
TRBJ2-7	.	TRBD2	TRBV20-1	TGCAGTGCTAGAGATACGGGGTTCAGCGGGGGAGGCTACGAGCAGTACTTC	CSARDTGFSGGGYEQYF
TRBJ1-2	many	.	TRBV6-4	TGTGCCAGCAGTGACGACAGCTATGGCTACACCTTC	CASSDDSYGYTF
TRBJ1-1	.	TRBD1	TRBV10-3	TGTGCCATCAGTGAGTGGACAGGGAAGAACACTGAAGCTTTCTTT	CAISEWTGKNTEAFF
TRBJ2-2	.	TRBD1	TRBV9	TGTGCCAGCAGCGTAGTCAGTGCGGGACAGGGTAACGGGGAGCTGTTTTTT	CASSVVSAGQGNGELFF
TRBJ2-7	.	.	TRBV29-1	TGCAGCGTAATGTGGCTAGCGAGGCCGTACGAGCAGTACTTC	CSVMWLARPYEQYF
TRBJ2-2	many	TRBD1	TRBV19	TGTGCCAGTACCCCCGGGACAGGGAGAACCGGGGAGCTGTTTTTT	CASTPGTGRTGELFF
TRBJ1-1	few	.	TRBV7-9	TGTGCCAGCAGCTATGGGGTGGCTGAAGCTTTCTTT	CASSYGVAEAFF
TRBJ2-1	many	.	TRBV9	TGTGCCAGCAGCGTAGGTTCGGGAAGGGGTGGTGAGCAGTTCTTC	CASSVGSGRGGEQFF
TRBJ1-2	.	.	TRBV19	TGTGCCAGTAGCCCGTTTGGGGTCGAGGGACCTTACTATGGCTACACCTTC	CASSPFGVEGPYYGYTF
TRBJ1-1	few	TRBD1	TRBV7-9	TGTGCCAGCACCAGCGGACAGGCTGAAGCTTTCTTT	CASTSGQAEAFF